This T cell receptor (beta chain) appears in the sequencing data of a study of Ad26.COV2.S vaccination and SARS-CoV-2 variants. Looking at the study overall: As a participant in COV1001, the donor was in the Ad26.COV2.S trial arm. Into the muscle, Ad26.COV2.S was dosed once or twice, 56 days apart.

Treatment in this sample: 15 to 20 received Ad26.COV2.S at low or high dose, single or two shots; roughly five received placebo; per-sample allocation not given. Repertoires come from day 63 after the first vaccine or placebo injection. Sequenced by immunoSEQ multiplex PCR; TCRdb stores in-frame clones only, minus some. The data contain 500,000 or so clones, about 91% of them singletons. Per the germline V gene, CDR1 is SGHNT and CDR2 is YYREEE (reference sequence). J was trimmed by 0 bases and V by 0 bases; bases with no gene match: 5. There are 17 residues in the CDR3. The sequencing here drew on peripheral blood, taken in a trial of Ad26.COV2.S vaccine versus placebo. This sequence was found in a person aged 18-65 years who received the Ad26.COV2.S COVID-19 vaccine or a placebo. V is TRBV5-4 and J is TRBJ1-2; 10 nucleotides align to TRBD1. CDR3 DNA sequence: TGTGCCAGCAGCTTGGGTGGGACAGGGGCCTCTAACTATGGCTACACCTTC. Encoded protein: CASSLGGTGASNYGYTF.